The present T cell receptor beta chain was sequenced within a study of blood T cell repertoires in COVID-19. About the research overall: Acute-phase and convalescent COVID-19 samples originated in the United States, Italy and Spain. Sources were T cells, B-cell-depleted T cells, or PBMCs; the material itself was cDNA or gDNA.

The V gene lost 4 bases and the J gene lost 3 bases, with 10 bases spanning the gap. The CDR3 has 13 residues. Original processing notes: The authors estimated nucleated cell counts from reference gene primer amplification. Assay used: immunoSEQ multiplex PCR; TCRdb lists only in-frame clones, some missing. That table furnishes V, J and clone size, whereas the DNA furnished D and trimming. The data show roughly 260,000 clones, around nine tenths seen once. The V call is TRBV12-3 or TRBV12-4, the J call TRBJ2-7; perhaps TRBD2 as D (5 bases). The sequenced material came from peripheral blood. This TCR was sampled from a man aged 35-49 years who had recovered from COVID-19. As DNA, the CDR3 is TGTGCCAGCAGTTCGGGGATCAACTACGAGCAGTACTTC. Translated: CASSSGINYEQYF.